These 15 T cell receptor beta chains were all obtained from the same sample, sequenced in a study of cytomegalovirus exposure and HLA in healthy donors. Primers: 60 Vbeta forward and 13 Jbeta reverse. Method: immunoSEQ multiplex PCR; TCRdb's copy keeps in-frame clones and lacks some. This table has roughly 100,000 clones, approximately 66% appearing once. Sequencing input: PBMCs. The receptors derive from a man aged 40-50 years in good health and CMV-seropositive.

The chain links TRBV19 to TRBJ2-1; 10 positions match TRBD2. Trimming removed 8 bases from V and 8 bases from J; junction bases left unmatched: 12. Germline loops: CDR1 LNHDA, CDR2 SQIVND (reference sequence). The CDR3 has 15 residues. The CDR3 nucleotides are TGTGCCAGTGGGTTCCTAGCGGGAGTTGGGGATGAGCAGTTCTTC. Translation gives CASGFLAGVGDEQFF.

V and J are TRBV10-2 and TRBJ2-3; 11 bases line up with TRBD2. This CDR3 comprises 15 residues. The J segment lost 2 bases and the V segment lost 6 bases, leaving 4 bases of the junction unmatched. CDR1 is WSHSY, CDR2 SAAADI, per germline. Here the CDR3 reads CASRGLAETTDTQYF. CDR3 DNA sequence: TGCGCCAGCAGGGGACTAGCGGAGACCACAGATACGCAGTATTTT.

The chain joins TRBV27 to TRBJ2-7; 7 bases are shared with TRBD2. The CDR3 is made up of 12 amino acids. CDR1 is MNHEY, CDR2 SMNVEV, per germline (reference sequence). The CDR3 loop is CAGEGYIREQYF. CDR3 coding DNA: TGTGCAGGGGAGGGTTATATACGAGAGCAGTACTTC.

A single count supports this clone. The chain joins TRBV6-5 to TRBJ2-3, with 10 bases aligning to TRBD1. This CDR3 comprises 15 residues. CDR1 is MNHEY, CDR2 SVGAGI, per germline. V lost 5 bases to trimming and J lost 4 bases; unmatched junction nucleotides: 6. This CDR3 is CASSPRDRGSDTQYF. CDR3 sequence (DNA): TGTGCCAGCAGTCCCCGGGACAGGGGATCAGATACGCAGTATTTT.

The chain recombines TRBV18 with TRBJ1-1; 7 bases align to TRBD1. Germline V gene data show CDR1 as KGHSH and CDR2 as LQKENI. V gave up 3 bases and J gave up 5 bases; unmatched junction bases: 3. The CDR3 runs 13 residues. The CDR3 is CASSPRRGTEAFF. As DNA, the CDR3 is TGTGCCAGCTCACCTCGCAGGGGGACTGAAGCTTTCTTT.

This sequence joins TRBV6-1 and TRBJ2-3; a weak D match, TRBD1 (5 bases). CDR3 length: 15 residues. Trimming shortened V by 1 base and J by 5 bases, and 13 bases separated the two germline ends. Germline V CDR1 and CDR2: MNHNS, SASEGT. CDR3 protein: CASSEDGQIRDTQYF. The CDR3 nucleotides read TGTGCCAGCAGTGAAGACGGACAAATAAGAGATACGCAGTATTTT.

The V call is TRBV5-4, the J call TRBJ2-7; D possibly corresponds to TRBD1 (6 bases). The CDR3 sequence is 12 residues long. V lost 9 bases and J 0 bases, leaving 10 bases between the germline ends. Looked up from germline, CDR1 is SGHNT and CDR2 is YYREEE (reference sequence). CDR3 sequence: CATRDNSYEQYF. Written as DNA, the CDR3 is TGTGCCACTAGGGACAACTCCTACGAGCAGTACTTC.

This clone has just a few counts. The chain's CDR3 is CASSTGQGSGYTF. Here the CDR3 DNA reads TGTGCCAGCAGCACGGGACAGGGGAGTGGCTACACCTTC. This chain joins TRBV11-2 and TRBJ1-2, with 10 positions matching TRBD1. The CDR3 consists of 13 residues. Germline CDR1 and CDR2: SGHAT and FQNNGV. J lost 7 bases, V lost 5 bases, and 4 bases had no gene match.

To note about this clone: The sample contains more than one DNA sequence encoding this CDR3. J is TRBJ2-3 and V is TRBV9; D is perhaps TRBD2 (6 bases). V was clipped by 2 bases and J by 0 bases, with 10 bases between them. Per germline, CDR1 SGDLS and CDR2 YYNGEE. The CDR3 sequence is 15 residues long. The CDR3 here is CASSVSGTSTDTQYF. CDR3 DNA sequence: TGTGCCAGCAGCGTGTCAGGGACTAGCACAGATACGCAGTATTTT.

The V gene is TRBV9, the J gene TRBJ2-7, with D possibly TRBD1 on 6 matching bases. V was cut by 3 bases and J by 4 bases, with 17 bases left in between. Germline CDR1 reads SGDLS; CDR2 reads YYNGEE. The CDR3 loop spans 15 amino acids. This CDR3 is CASSASTGFWYEQYF. The CDR3 bases are TGTGCCAGCAGCGCATCCACAGGGTTCTGGTACGAGCAGTACTTC.

The rearrangement links TRBV2 to TRBJ2-1, with 15 positions matching TRBD2. Germline V CDR1 and CDR2: SNHLY, FYNNEI. Trimming took 5 bases from V and 8 from J; bases not matched to a gene: 10. The CDR3 consists of 17 residues. This chain's CDR3 is CASSKGLAGGKIYEQFF. As DNA, the CDR3 is TGTGCCAGCAGTAAAGGACTAGCGGGAGGGAAAATTTATGAGCAGTTCTTC.

The chain combines TRBV4-3 with TRBJ2-7; 10 bases fit TRBD1. V lost 4 bases and J lost 6; bases outside the gene matches: 12. CDR3 size: 16 residues. CDR1 is LGHNA and CDR2 is YSLEER in the germline V gene. The CDR3 protein is CASSPGPGQGIIEQYF. DNA of the CDR3: TGCGCCAGCAGCCCCGGACCGGGACAGGGGATTATCGAGCAGTACTTC.

V usage is TRBV27 and J usage is TRBJ2-1; TRBD2 aligns across 9 bases. The CDR3 runs 18 residues. V lost 6 bases to trimming and J lost 4 bases; unmatched junction nucleotides: 16. Germline V CDR1 and CDR2: MNHEY, SMNVEV (reference sequence). This CDR3 reads CASSYAVSGLAGYNEQFF. DNA for the CDR3: TGTGCCAGCAGCTACGCCGTCTCTGGGCTAGCGGGATACAATGAGCAGTTCTTC.

The gene calls are TRBV13 and TRBJ2-7; maybe TRBD2 (7 bases). In germline, CDR1 is PRHDT, CDR2 FYEKMQ (reference sequence). The CDR3 is made up of 16 amino acids. The V gene lost 0 bases and the J gene lost 6 bases, with 18 bases spanning the gap. The CDR3 is CASSLGHGGGRGEQYF. The DNA for the CDR3 is TGTGCCAGCAGCTTAGGACATGGGGGGGGGCGCGGCGAGCAGTACTTC.

The table lists this clone with a count of one. The chain recombines TRBV7-2 with TRBJ2-7; D is uncertain. This CDR3 comprises 13 residues. Germline CDR1 reads SGHTA; CDR2 reads FQGNSA. V dropped 5 bases and J dropped 4 bases, with 12 bases sitting between them. Here the CDR3 reads CASSRADSYEQYF. CDR3 in DNA: TGTGCCAGCAGCCGCGCTGATAGTTACGAGCAGTACTTC.